This is a list of T cell receptor beta chains from one sample in a study of CXCR3-negative and CXCR3-positive naive CD8 T cells. From its re-call of the 5' RACE reads, TCRdb lists each CDR3 protein once, without DNA. This table holds roughly 8,300 distinct CDR3 sequences. The specimen was naive CXCR3- CD8+ T cells from blood. These TCRs come from a human donor in good health. Some clones in this sample may be carry-over from other donors' samples. Both conserved end residues are part of each CDR3. Not all rows give a size; the values are once, few, many and, for expanded clones, a class.

V gene,clone size,J gene,CDR3 protein
TRBV7-9,NA,TRBJ1-5,CASSLEESWQPQHF
TRBV6-2/TRBV6-3,medium-sized,TRBJ2-1,CASTSLLSGNEQFF
TRBV3-1,medium-sized,TRBJ2-7,CASSHNYEQYF
TRBV5-1,NA,TRBJ1-1,CASSLDSTEAFF
TRBV3-1,NA,TRBJ2-5,CASSQWGDQETQYF
TRBV2,NA,TRBJ2-5,CASRVTSGAYQETQYF
TRBV29-1,NA,TRBJ2-5,CSVEDLSQETQYF
TRBV5-1,NA,TRBJ2-1,CATSSSGTSGTTEQFF
TRBV15,NA,TRBJ2-7,CATSRAPGTGYEQYF
TRBV7-8,NA,TRBJ2-3,CASSLAPDTQYF
TRBV13,NA,TRBJ2-2,CASSGPGTSGTTGELFF
TRBV7-6,NA,TRBJ2-1,CASSTREDEQFF
TRBV7-9,NA,TRBJ2-7,CASSFPGEDEQYF
TRBV4-1,medium-sized,TRBJ2-2,CASSSAGTGNTGELFF
TRBV5-1,medium-sized,TRBJ2-1,CASSLSGRINEQFF
TRBV29-1,medium-sized,TRBJ2-3,CSVEALMSTDTQYF
TRBV4-2,NA,TRBJ2-1,CASSQDPSFDEQFF
TRBV11-2,NA,TRBJ1-5,CASSWTGYQQPQHF
TRBV29-1,medium-sized,TRBJ2-1,CSVEKARQNNEQFF
TRBV29-1,medium-sized,TRBJ2-7,CSVEMSGSYEQYF
TRBV5-1,NA,TRBJ1-1,CASSAAVNTEAFF
TRBV29-1,medium-sized,TRBJ2-2,CSVEEWQGNTGELFF
TRBV29-1,NA,TRBJ1-1,CSVKNKARTEAFF
TRBV10-2,NA,TRBJ1-5,CASSDGGVQPQHF
TRBV14,NA,TRBJ2-5,CASSQGQQETQYF
TRBV19,NA,TRBJ2-7,CASSTYDGHEQYF
TRBV10-3,NA,TRBJ1-4,CAISDFWEGGEKLFF
TRBV2,NA,TRBJ2-7,CASQTESYEQYF
TRBV27,NA,TRBJ2-2,CASSLGSGNGELFF
TRBV7-8,NA,TRBJ2-1,CASSFLLPYNEQFF
TRBV29-1,NA,TRBJ2-7,CSVEGHHSYEQYF
TRBV6-6,NA,TRBJ2-5,CASSYRPKETQYF
TRBV7-9,medium-sized,TRBJ2-7,CASSLAGRESYEQYF
TRBV29-1,NA,TRBJ1-1,CSVEDLGGTEAFF
TRBV5-4,medium-sized,TRBJ1-2,CASSFSTGQVYGYTF
TRBV29-1,NA,TRBJ2-4,CSVVGVTKNIQYF
TRBV3-1,NA,TRBJ2-7,CATGPGHSSSYEQYF
TRBV29-1,NA,TRBJ2-1,CSVLTVGSSYNEQFF
TRBV28,NA,TRBJ2-2,CASSLLGDTGELFF
TRBV29-1,medium-sized,TRBJ1-2,CSVEEYGTGANYGYTF
TRBV29-1,medium-sized,TRBJ1-2,CSVEAWGQLNGYTF
TRBV12-3/TRBV12-4,medium-sized,TRBJ2-1,CASSLLSGRVNEQFF
TRBV7-9,NA,TRBJ1-1,CASSIENTEAFF
TRBV21-1,NA,TRBJ2-1,CASSKGDSSNEQFF
TRBV6-2/TRBV6-3,NA,TRBJ1-1,CASSHPGYTEAFF
TRBV4-1,medium-sized,TRBJ2-1,CASSLTRGSDEQFF
TRBV25-1,NA,TRBJ2-4,CASSESPSGGLIQYF
TRBV7-9,medium-sized,TRBJ2-6,CASSLEYGANVLTF
TRBV9,NA,TRBJ2-1,CASSVGYGNEQFF
TRBV9,NA,TRBJ2-7,CASSVSDNYEQYF
TRBV19,NA,TRBJ1-1,CASSPDRVNTEAFF
TRBV11-1,NA,TRBJ2-1,CASRPTGGPFYHEQFF
TRBV3-1,medium-sized,TRBJ2-5,CASSQVVIQETQYF